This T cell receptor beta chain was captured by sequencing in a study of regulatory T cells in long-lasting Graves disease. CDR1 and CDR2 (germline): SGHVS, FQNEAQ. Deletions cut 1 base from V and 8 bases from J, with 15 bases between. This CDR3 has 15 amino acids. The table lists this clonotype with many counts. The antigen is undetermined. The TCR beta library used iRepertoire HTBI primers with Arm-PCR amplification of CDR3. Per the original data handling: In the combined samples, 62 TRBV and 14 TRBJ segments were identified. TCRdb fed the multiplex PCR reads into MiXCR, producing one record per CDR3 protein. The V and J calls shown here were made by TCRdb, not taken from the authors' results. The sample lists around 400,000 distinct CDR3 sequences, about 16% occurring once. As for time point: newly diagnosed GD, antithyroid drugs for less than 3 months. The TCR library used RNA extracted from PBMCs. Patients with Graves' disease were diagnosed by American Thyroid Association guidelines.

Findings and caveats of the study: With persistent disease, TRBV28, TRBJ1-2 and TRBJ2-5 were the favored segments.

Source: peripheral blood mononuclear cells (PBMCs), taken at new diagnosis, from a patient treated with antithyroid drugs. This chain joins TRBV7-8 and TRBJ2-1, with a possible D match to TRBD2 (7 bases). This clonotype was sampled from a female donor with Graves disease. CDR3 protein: CASSLGAGAPHEQFF. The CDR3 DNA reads TGTGCCAGCAGCTTAGGGGCGGGGGCGCCGCATGAGCAGTTCTTC.